This is a list of T cell receptor beta chains from one sample in a study of chemoradiotherapy in HPV16-positive cancers. Repertoires were generated with immunoSEQ multiplex PCR, while TCRdb's copy carries only in-frame clones and drops some. The sample contains several thousand clones, roughly four fifths of which appear only once. This sample was obtained from a patient who underwent chemoradiotherapy. The origin of the receptors is a human donor with HPV-associated anogenital cancer. CDR3s include the opening cysteine and the closing phenylalanine or tryptophan. Fields, in order: D gene, V gene, J gene, clone size, CDR3 protein, CDR3 DNA. A D gene is named only where the DNA matches it firmly. Where a row states a size, it is once, few, many or the class of an expanded clone; other rows omit it.

>TRBD1|TRBV6-6|TRBJ1-5|-
CASSYLGQGASQPQHF
TGTGCCAGCAGTTACCTGGGACAGGGGGCCAGTCAGCCCCAGCATTTT
>-|TRBV10-3|TRBJ2-1|-
CAISESSGNEQFF
TGTGCCATCAGTGAGTCGTCGGGGAATGAGCAGTTCTTC
>-|TRBV7-2|TRBJ1-5|-
CASSTTLTGYAYSNQPQHF
TGTGCCAGCAGCACTACCCTGACAGGTTATGCCTATAGCAATCAGCCCCAGCATTTT
>TRBD1|TRBV29-1|TRBJ2-2|few
CSGGQGPGELFF
TGCAGCGGTGGACAGGGACCCGGGGAGCTGTTTTTT
>TRBD1|TRBV5-8|TRBJ2-2|-
CASSWTGFLTGELFF
TGTGCCAGCAGCTGGACAGGCTTTCTCACCGGGGAGCTGTTTTTT
>-|TRBV7-9|TRBJ2-2|-
CASSLGSSSTGELFF
TGTGCCAGCAGCTTAGGGTCTAGCAGCACCGGGGAGCTGTTTTTT
>-|TRBV2|TRBJ2-5|-
CASSPSPETQYF
TGTGCCAGCAGTCCCTCTCCGGAGACCCAGTACTTC
>-|TRBV7-9|TRBJ2-6|-
CASSLAQGLRGANVLTF
TGTGCCAGCAGCTTAGCACAGGGTCTCAGGGGGGCCAACGTCCTGACTTTC
>TRBD2|TRBV5-1|TRBJ2-3|-
CASSLEGRLAGASSTDTQYF
TGCGCCAGCAGCTTGGAAGGGAGACTAGCGGGGGCGTCTAGCACAGATACGCAGTATTTT
>-|TRBV7-2|TRBJ2-7|-
CASSSDSHSYEQYF
TGTGCCAGCAGCTCAGACAGTCACTCCTACGAGCAGTACTTC
>-|TRBV5-8|TRBJ1-4|-
CASNFNEKLFF
TGTGCCAGCAATTTTAATGAAAAACTGTTTTTT
>TRBD2|TRBV11-2|TRBJ2-7|-
CASSLGGGASWEQYF
TGTGCCAGCAGCTTAGGCGGGGGGGCGTCCTGGGAGCAGTACTTC
>TRBD1|TRBV10-2|TRBJ2-7|-
CASSRTGKEHEQYF
TGCGCCAGCAGTAGGACAGGGAAAGAGCACGAGCAGTACTTC
>-|TRBV6-6|TRBJ2-7|-
CASSPTRGEQYF
TGTGCCAGCAGTCCCACCCGAGGGGAGCAGTACTTC
>-|TRBV29-1|TRBJ2-5|-
CSVADPRETQYF
TGCAGCGTTGCGGACCCACGGGAGACCCAGTACTTC